The clone carrying this TCR beta chain was observed a few times. Its matching antigen is unknown. The source of the sample is a study of cytomegalovirus exposure and HLA in healthy donors. Across the study: About 84% of 350 to 400 genotyped donors fell in the Caucasian-associated ancestry cluster.

Study-level results: With DRB1 most and HLA-C fewest, TCR association rates differed between HLA loci in a later analysis. Owing to their indistinguishability, certain V segments, notably TRBV6-2 and TRBV6-3, were excluded.

Primers: 60 Vbeta forward and 13 Jbeta reverse. Clones were read by immunoSEQ multiplex PCR, and TCRdb kept only the in-frame ones, dropping some. The table includes 150,000 to 200,000 clones, almost 85% detected once. The germline V gene has CDR1 MNHNS and CDR2 SASEGT. This CDR3 is built from 17 residues. V was clipped by 2 bases and J by 2 bases; unmatched bases: 2. The sequence came from a girl aged 5-17 years in good health and CMV-seropositive. Specimen: PBMCs. V usage is TRBV6-1 and J usage is TRBJ2-6; 11 positions match TRBD1. CDR3 DNA: TGTGCCAGCAGTGAATGGGGACAGGGGGCTGGGGCCAACGTCCTGACTTTC. It encodes CASSEWGQGAGANVLTF.